This TCR beta chain was recorded in a study of shared clonotypes between healthy human individuals. Clones were sequenced by immunoSEQ multiplex PCR, and TCRdb holds only the in-frame ones, with some missing. Of just over 2,000,000 clones in the sample, approximately 94% are singletons; the top ten hold roughly 1.1%. Terminally differentiated effector memory CD45RA+ cells were left out of the naive CD8 fraction, which was CD45RO-negative and positively selected for CCR7. Germline V lookup: CDR1 MDHEN, CDR2 SYDVKM. There are 15 residues in the CDR3. V lost 6 bases and J 7 bases, leaving 18 bases between the germline ends.

The chain is built from TRBV28 and TRBJ1-4; unclear D gene. The sequence came from a man between 18 and 35 years old in good health. Specimen: naive CD8+ T cells sorted from blood. This CDR3 is CASRLDTSLGEKLFF. In DNA form, the CDR3 reads TGTGCCAGCAGATTAGACACTTCCCTAGGTGAAAAACTGTTTTTT.